The 24 T cell receptor beta chains reported below all come from one sample, sequenced in a study of early T cells in non-severe SARS-CoV-2 infection. TCRdb ran MiXCR on the 5' RACE reads and lists one entry per CDR3 protein. The sample lists some 61,000 distinct CDR3 sequences, roughly 8.8% occurring once. Specimen: whole blood. The source is an adult who was a healthcare worker with PCR-confirmed SARS-CoV-2 infection or an uninfected control (not recorded which).

This clonotype was picked up a small number of times. The chain's CDR3 is CASSAGRGTEAFF. CDR3 DNA: TGTGCCAGCAGTGCGGGCAGGGGCACTGAAGCTTTCTTT. The genes are TRBV6-4 and TRBJ1-1, with D perhaps matching TRBD1 (6 bases). Trimming cost V 4 bases and J 4 bases, with 10 bases left between them. Germline V gene sequence: CDR1 MRHNA, CDR2 SNTAGT. This CDR3 spans 13 amino acids.

V usage is TRBV6-1 and J usage is TRBJ1-6, with no clear D. Germline-derived CDR1 and CDR2 are MNHNS and SASEGT. Trimming pared 3 bases from V and 10 bases from J, leaving 10 bases between. The CDR3 totals 13 residues. The CDR3 coding sequence is TGTGCCAGCAGTGAGACCCAGAACTCACCCCTCCACTTT. Translation: CASSETQNSPLHF.

The chain combines TRBV6-5 with TRBJ2-5; D might be TRBD2 (5 bases). CDR1 and CDR2 (germline): MNHEY, SVGAGI. The CDR3 consists of 16 residues. V lost 7 bases to trimming and J lost 5 bases, with 23 bases between them. The CDR3 sequence is CASKRRISAEWETQYF. In DNA form, the CDR3 reads TGTGCCAGCAAAAGGAGGATTTCGGCAGAATGGGAGACCCAGTACTTC.

The chain employs TRBV29-1 and TRBJ2-5, with TRBD2 as a possible D gene (6 bases). CDR3 length: 14 amino acids. Germline values: CDR1 SQVTM, CDR2 ANQGSEA. Trimming took 4 bases from V and 4 from J, leaving 16 bases between them. Here the CDR3 reads CSVAVGGFGETQYF. The CDR3 DNA is TGCAGCGTTGCCGTCGGGGGATTTGGAGAGACCCAGTACTTC.

This clonotype was counted ten times or more. The CDR3 DNA sequence: TGTGCCAGCAGAACCGGACGGAGAGATAATTCACCCCTCCACTTT. This gives the protein CASRTGRRDNSPLHF. The genes are TRBV6-5 and TRBJ1-6; no clear D gene. Trimming removed 6 bases from V and 5 bases from J, with 14 bases in between. The CDR3 contains 15 residues. Germline values: CDR1 MNHEY, CDR2 SVGAGI.

The chain carries TRBV6-5 and TRBJ2-1; 13 bases line up with TRBD2. This CDR3 has 18 residues. The germline V gene has CDR1 MNHEY and CDR2 SVGAGI. The junction had 8 bases not matched to a gene; V was cut back by 6 bases and J by 0 bases. The CDR3 spells CASRGTSGAWSSYNEQFF. CDR3 DNA: TGTGCCAGCAGAGGGACTAGCGGGGCTTGGAGCTCCTACAATGAGCAGTTCTTC.

The table lists this clonotype with many counts. This chain joins TRBV5-1 and TRBJ2-3; the D gene is possibly TRBD1 (5 bases). This CDR3 is built from 15 residues. The germline gives CDR1 SGHRS, CDR2 YFSETQ. The V and J ends lost 0 bases and 6 bases respectively, with 14 bases between them. The CDR3 is CASSLGLSQGDTQYF. CDR3 DNA: TGCGCCAGCAGCTTGGGACTTTCCCAGGGCGATACGCAGTATTTT.

This clonotype was recorded a few times. The CDR3 protein is CASKQSSTDTQYF. The CDR3, as DNA: TGTGCCAGCAAACAGTCTAGCACAGATACGCAGTATTTT. The J gene is TRBJ2-3, the V gene TRBV6-6; D gene ambiguous. In germline, CDR1 is MNHNY, CDR2 SVGAGI (reference sequence). This CDR3 is built from 13 residues. Trimming pared 7 bases from V and 0 bases from J, leaving 8 bases between.

This clonotype has a count of ten or more. CDR3 loop: CASRAGGGVDEQFF. As DNA, the CDR3 is TGTGCCAGCAGGGCTGGGGGAGGAGTCGATGAGCAGTTCTTC. The gene calls are TRBV12-3 or TRBV12-4 and TRBJ2-1, with TRBD2 as a possible D gene (6 bases). The CDR3 totals 14 residues. The V end lost 6 bases, the J end lost 8 bases, and 17 bases lay between the germline ends.

The table lists this clonotype with a few counts. The chain employs TRBV18 and TRBJ2-1; D may be TRBD2 (6 bases). The CDR3 is 14 residues long. The germline V gene encodes CDR1 KGHSH and CDR2 LQKENI. The V and J ends lost 3 bases and 8 bases respectively, with 14 bases between them. The CDR3 sequence: CASSPRGGVDEQFF. DNA for the CDR3: TGTGCCAGCTCACCTAGAGGAGGGGTCGATGAGCAGTTCTTC.

This clonotype was observed a few times. The genes are TRBV29-1 and TRBJ1-2; unclear D gene. Germline CDR1 reads SQVTM; CDR2 reads ANQGSEA. V lost 5 bases to trimming and J lost 8 bases, with 9 bases between them. CDR3 length equals 10 residues. CDR3 protein: CSVSEGGYTF. CDR3 sequence (DNA): TGCAGCGTTAGTGAAGGGGGCTACACCTTC. The complete variable domain, with remaining parts taken from reference TRBV29-1 and TRBJ1-2, reads SAVISQKPSRDICQRGTSLTIQCQVDSQVTMMFWYRQQPGQSLTLIATANQGSEATYESGFVIDKFPISRPNLTFSTLTVSNMSPEDSSIYLCSVSEGGYTFGSGTRLTVV.

The table lists this clonotype with a few counts. The chain couples TRBV2 to TRBJ2-3; tentatively, D is TRBD2 (5 bases). Per the germline V gene, CDR1 is SNHLY and CDR2 is FYNNEI. The ends were cut back, 6 bases at V and 0 bases at J, with 10 bases in the middle. CDR3 length: 14 amino acids. CDR3 coding DNA: TGTGCCAGCAGACGTAGCGCCAGCACAGATACGCAGTATTTT. It codes for CASRRSASTDTQYF. Drawing the rest from reference TRBV2 and TRBJ2-3, the complete variable domain is EPEVTQTPSHQVTQMGQEVILRCVPISNHLYFYWYRQILGQKVEFLVSFYNNEISEKSEIFDDQFSVERPDGSNFTLKIRSTKLEDSAMYFCASRRSASTDTQYFGPGTRLTVL.

The rearrangement joins TRBV20-1 to TRBJ1-5, with TRBD1 as a possible D gene (5 bases). The CDR3 is 11 amino acids. Between the trimmed V and J ends, which lost 3 bases and 11 bases, there was a span of 11 bases. Germline V gene lookup returns CDR1 DFQATT and CDR2 SNEGSKA (reference sequence). This CDR3 reads CSARVDKTQHF. The CDR3 region has the DNA TGCAGTGCTAGGGTGGACAAAACCCAGCATTTT.

This clonotype was counted at least ten times. The chain has TRBV12-5 and TRBJ2-1; 9 nucleotides match TRBD2. Germline CDR1 LGHNT, CDR2 FRNRAP. This CDR3 has 18 amino acids. J gave up 2 bases and V 7 bases, and 15 bases lay outside the gene matches. DNA of the CDR3: TGTGCTAGTGTCCCGACGGGGGTGGTAGCGGGGGCCTACAATGAGCAGTTCTTC. It is translated as CASVPTGVVAGAYNEQFF.

The rearrangement joins TRBV3-1 to TRBJ1-1, with TRBD1 matching over 7 bases. The CDR3 is 13 residues long. Germline assignment: CDR1 LGHDT and CDR2 YNNKEL (reference sequence). V was pared by 4 bases and J by 4 bases, with 3 bases of the junction left unmatched. In DNA, the CDR3 is TGTGCCAGCAGCCCCAGGGGGGGCACTGAAGCTTTCTTT. Amino acids: CASSPRGGTEAFF.

This clonotype was recorded many times. J is TRBJ1-1 and V is TRBV3-1; no clear D. The CDR3 runs 16 residues. Germline V gives CDR1 LGHDT, CDR2 YNNKEL (reference sequence). Trimming stripped 1 base from V and 0 bases from J, with 12 bases between. CDR3 protein: CASSQVPEGMNTEAFF. CDR3 DNA: TGTGCCAGCAGCCAAGTTCCGGAGGGCATGAACACTGAAGCTTTCTTT.

This clonotype was seen ten or more times. The chain joins TRBV18 to TRBJ1-5, with D tentatively TRBD1 (5 bases). The germline CDR1 and CDR2 sequences are KGHSH and LQKENI. The CDR3 has 14 amino acids. Trimming removed 2 bases at V and 3 bases at J, with 8 bases between. CDR3 in DNA: TGTGCCAGCTCACCAGGGGGACTCAATCAGCCCCAGCATTTT. This translates into CASSPGGLNQPQHF. Full variable domain (remainder filled in from reference TRBV18 and TRBJ1-5): NAGVMQNPRHLVRRRGQEARLRCSPMKGHSHVYWYRQLPEEGLKFMVYLQKENIIDESGMPKERFSAEFPKEGPSILRIQQVVRGDSAAYFCASSPGGLNQPQHFGDGTRLSIL.

This clonotype has a count of ten or more. V is TRBV18 and J is TRBJ1-1; the D gene is possibly TRBD1 (6 bases). The ends were cut back, 0 bases at V and 5 bases at J, with 22 bases in the middle. The CDR3 has 18 amino acids. Germline CDR1 reads KGHSH; CDR2 reads LQKENI. The DNA for the CDR3 is TGTGCCAGCTCACCACCGTCGTTAGGAGGGGGTGGTAAGACTGAAGCTTTCTTT. Amino acids: CASSPPSLGGGGKTEAFF.

This clonotype was detected only a few times. V and J are TRBV29-1 and TRBJ2-7, with TRBD2 as a possible D gene (5 bases). CDR3 size: 13 residues. The V end lost 4 bases, the J end lost 4 bases, and 14 bases lay between the germline ends. Germline lookup yields CDR1 SQVTM and CDR2 ANQGSEA. CDR3 coding DNA: TGCAGCGTTGGTCGGGGAACCGATTACGAGCAGTACTTC. Amino acid sequence: CSVGRGTDYEQYF.

This clonotype came up many times. The chain links TRBV14 to TRBJ2-3; 8 nucleotides agree with TRBD1. The trim removed 1 base at V and 3 bases at J, leaving 6 bases unmatched. Germline V gene data show CDR1 as SGHDN and CDR2 as FVKESK. The CDR3 is 16 amino acids. The CDR3 DNA is TGTGCCAGCAGCCAAGGGACAGGGAGGAGTACAGATACGCAGTATTTT. Its protein product is CASSQGTGRSTDTQYF.

This clonotype was seen more than once but under ten times. The rearrangement links TRBV6-1 to TRBJ2-1; unclear D gene. Germline V gives CDR1 MNHNS, CDR2 SASEGT. V was clipped by 4 bases and J by 4 bases, with 5 bases between them. CDR3 length equals 12 residues. CDR3 region: CASSVQYNEQFF. The DNA for the CDR3 is TGTGCCAGCAGTGTGCAGTACAATGAGCAGTTCTTC.

This clonotype was detected ten times or more. The chain combines TRBV27 with TRBJ1-2; the match to TRBD1 covers 10 bases. CDR1 is MNHEY, CDR2 SMNVEV, per germline (reference sequence). The CDR3 is made up of 14 amino acids. V shed 3 bases, J shed 8 bases, and the junction held 6 bases outside the gene matches. CDR3 sequence (DNA): TGTGCCAGCAGTTTGGGGGACAGGGGATCCGGCTACACCTTC. This translates into CASSLGDRGSGYTF.

This clonotype was seen more than once but under ten times. The chain employs TRBV6-1 and TRBJ2-7; D might be TRBD1 (5 bases). Deletions cut 6 bases from V and 1 base from J, with 10 bases between. CDR1 is MNHNS and CDR2 is SASEGT in the germline V gene. The CDR3 has 13 residues. CDR3 in DNA: TGTGCCAGCAGGGAGACAGCTTCCTACGAGCAGTACTTC. Translated: CASRETASYEQYF.

This clonotype was observed at least ten times. V usage is TRBV3-1 and J usage is TRBJ2-5; either TRBD1 or TRBD2 may fit D (6 bases each). Trimming stripped 3 bases from V and 5 bases from J, with 22 bases between. The CDR3 length is 17 residues. Germline V CDR1 and CDR2: LGHDT, YNNKEL (reference sequence). CDR3 sequence reads: CASSHPSGRGRGETQYF. CDR3 nucleotide sequence: TGTGCCAGCAGCCACCCATCTGGCAGGGGACGGGGGGAGACCCAGTACTTC.